This T cell receptor beta chain originates from a study of monozygotic twins with inflammatory bowel disease. The RNA usage for each TCR library was around 4,000 ng of total RNA. UMIs bearing a 6-nucleotide sample barcode were added through template switching. TCRdb re-called the 5' RACE reads and catalogs CDR3 proteins one per entry, DNA excluded. The sample totals roughly 90,000 distinct CDR3 sequences. General study findings and limits: It was observed that concordant and discordant twins did not differ in repertoire similarity, possibly given limited power.

Germline CDR1 is KGHSH and CDR2 is LQKENI. This CDR3 spans 15 amino acids. Regarding this clonotype: The antigen is not known.

What was sequenced was blood. The sequence derives from a human donor with ulcerative colitis or Crohn's disease, or a healthy co-twin of an affected twin (not recorded which). The chain employs TRBV18 and TRBJ1-2; the D gene TCRdb calls, TRBD1, cannot be checked with no DNA. The CDR3 spells CASSPATGRNYGYTF.